This T cell receptor beta chain originates from a study of OX40 agonist ivuxolimab in advanced cancers. A remark on this clone: Antigen: not known.

This CDR3 is 15 amino acids long. Per the germline V gene, CDR1 is MNHEY and CDR2 is SMNVEV (reference sequence). Trimming left V 3 bases short and J 3 bases short, with 12 bases between. General study points: Among patients with partial responses at 0.1-3.0 mg/kg, clonal expansion was among the lowest.

TCRdb's copy holds only in-frame clones and misses some; the assay was immunoSEQ multiplex PCR. Here the sample spans under 85,000 clones, around 87% being singletons. This clonotype originated in an adult with an advanced solid tumor such as melanoma, head and neck, liver or kidney cancer. Sample: CD4+ or CD8+ T cells sorted from blood, taken in a trial of the OX40 agonist ivuxolimab. This rearrangement joins TRBV27 to TRBJ1-5; D is undetermined. For the CDR3, the DNA is TGTGCCAGCAGTTTTAGAGGGATACTCAATCAGCCCCAGCATTTT. The encoded protein is CASSFRGILNQPQHF.